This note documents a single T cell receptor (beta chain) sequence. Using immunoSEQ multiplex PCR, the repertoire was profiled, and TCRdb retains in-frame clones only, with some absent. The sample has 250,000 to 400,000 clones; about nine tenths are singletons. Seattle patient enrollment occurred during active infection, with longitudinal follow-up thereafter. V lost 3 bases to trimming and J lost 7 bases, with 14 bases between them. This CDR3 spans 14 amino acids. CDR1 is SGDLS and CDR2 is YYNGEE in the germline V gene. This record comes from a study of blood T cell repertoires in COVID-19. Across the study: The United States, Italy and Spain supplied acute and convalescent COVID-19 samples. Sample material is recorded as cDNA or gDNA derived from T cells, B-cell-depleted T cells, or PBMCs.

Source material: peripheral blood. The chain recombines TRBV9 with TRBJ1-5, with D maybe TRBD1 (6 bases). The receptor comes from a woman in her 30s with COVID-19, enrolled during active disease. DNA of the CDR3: TGTGCCAGCAGCGGAAATCCAGGGGAACAGCCCCAGCATTTT. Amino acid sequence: CASSGNPGEQPQHF.